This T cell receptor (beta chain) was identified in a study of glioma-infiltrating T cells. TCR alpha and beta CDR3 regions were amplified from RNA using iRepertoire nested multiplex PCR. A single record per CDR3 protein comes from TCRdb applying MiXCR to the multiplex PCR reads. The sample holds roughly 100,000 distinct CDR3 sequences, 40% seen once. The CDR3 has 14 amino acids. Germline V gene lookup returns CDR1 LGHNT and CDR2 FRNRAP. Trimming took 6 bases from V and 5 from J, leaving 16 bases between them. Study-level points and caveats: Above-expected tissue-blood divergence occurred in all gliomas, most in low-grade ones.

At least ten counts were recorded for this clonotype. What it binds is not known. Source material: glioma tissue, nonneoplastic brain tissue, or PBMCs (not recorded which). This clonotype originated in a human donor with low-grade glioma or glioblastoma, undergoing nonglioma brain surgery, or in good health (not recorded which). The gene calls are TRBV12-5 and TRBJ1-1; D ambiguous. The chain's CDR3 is CASGPDLTGTEAFF. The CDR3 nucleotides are TGTGCTAGTGGCCCGGATCTTACGGGGACTGAAGCTTTCTTT.